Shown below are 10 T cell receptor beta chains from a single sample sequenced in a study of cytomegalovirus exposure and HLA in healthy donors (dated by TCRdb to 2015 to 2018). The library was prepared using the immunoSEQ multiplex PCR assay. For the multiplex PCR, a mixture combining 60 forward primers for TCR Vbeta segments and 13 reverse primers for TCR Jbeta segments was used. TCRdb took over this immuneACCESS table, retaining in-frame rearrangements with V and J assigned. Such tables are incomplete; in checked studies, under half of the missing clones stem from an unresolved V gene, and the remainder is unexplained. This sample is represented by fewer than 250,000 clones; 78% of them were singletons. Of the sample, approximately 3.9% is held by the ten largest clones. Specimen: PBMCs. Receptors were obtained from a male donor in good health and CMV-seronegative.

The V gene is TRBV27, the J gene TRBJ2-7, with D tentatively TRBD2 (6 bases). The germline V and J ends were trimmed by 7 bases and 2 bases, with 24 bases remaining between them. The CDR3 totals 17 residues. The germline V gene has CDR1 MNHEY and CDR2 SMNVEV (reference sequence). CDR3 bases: TGTGCCAGCACGTCCTCGGGGGTAGGTGGAAACCCCTACGAGCAGTACTTC. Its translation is CASTSSGVGGNPYEQYF.

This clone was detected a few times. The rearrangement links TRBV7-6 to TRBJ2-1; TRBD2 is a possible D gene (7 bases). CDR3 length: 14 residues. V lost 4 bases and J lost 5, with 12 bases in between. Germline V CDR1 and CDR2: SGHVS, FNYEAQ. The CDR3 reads CASSSLGGDNEQFF. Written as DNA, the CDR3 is TGTGCCAGCAGCTCCTTAGGGGGGGACAATGAGCAGTTCTTC.

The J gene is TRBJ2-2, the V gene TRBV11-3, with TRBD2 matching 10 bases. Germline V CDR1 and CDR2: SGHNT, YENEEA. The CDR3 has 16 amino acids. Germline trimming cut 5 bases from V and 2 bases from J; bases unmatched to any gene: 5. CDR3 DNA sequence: TGTGCCAGCAGCACAGGACTAGCGGTTAACACCGGGGAGCTGTTTTTT. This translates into CASSTGLAVNTGELFF.

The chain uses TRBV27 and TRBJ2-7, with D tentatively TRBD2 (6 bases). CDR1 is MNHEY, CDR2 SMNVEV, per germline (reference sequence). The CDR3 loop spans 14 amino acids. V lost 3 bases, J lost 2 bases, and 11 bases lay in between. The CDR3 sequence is CASSFTGEAYEQYF. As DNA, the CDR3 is TGTGCCAGCAGTTTTACGGGAGAAGCCTACGAGCAGTACTTC.

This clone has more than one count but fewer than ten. CDR3 amino acids: CASSPDRVYGYTF. The CDR3 DNA follows: TGTGCCAGCAGCCCTGACAGGGTCTATGGCTACACCTTC. The V call is TRBV6-5, the J call TRBJ1-2, with 7 bases lining up with TRBD1. The CDR3 runs 13 residues. Looked up from germline, CDR1 is MNHEY and CDR2 is SVGAGI. Trimming removed 6 bases from V and 4 bases from J; junction bases left unmatched: 5.

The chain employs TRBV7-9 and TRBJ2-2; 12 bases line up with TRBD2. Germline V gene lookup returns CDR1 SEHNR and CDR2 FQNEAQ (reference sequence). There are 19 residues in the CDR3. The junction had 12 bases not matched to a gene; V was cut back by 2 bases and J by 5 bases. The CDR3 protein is CASSLRLAGDDARTGELFF. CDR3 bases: TGTGCCAGCAGCTTACGACTAGCGGGAGACGACGCTAGGACCGGGGAGCTGTTTTTT. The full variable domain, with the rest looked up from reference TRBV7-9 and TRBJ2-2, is DTGVSQNPRHKITKRGQNVTFRCDPISEHNRLYWYRQTLGQGPEFLTYFQNEAQLEKSRLLSDRFSAERPKGSFSTLEIQRTEQGDSAMYLCASSLRLAGDDARTGELFFGEGSRLTVL.

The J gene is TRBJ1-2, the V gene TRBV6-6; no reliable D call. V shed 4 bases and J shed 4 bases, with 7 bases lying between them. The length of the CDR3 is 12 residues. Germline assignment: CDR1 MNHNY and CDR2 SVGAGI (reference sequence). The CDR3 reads CASSSQIYGYTF. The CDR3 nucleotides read TGTGCCAGCAGTTCCCAGATCTATGGCTACACCTTC.

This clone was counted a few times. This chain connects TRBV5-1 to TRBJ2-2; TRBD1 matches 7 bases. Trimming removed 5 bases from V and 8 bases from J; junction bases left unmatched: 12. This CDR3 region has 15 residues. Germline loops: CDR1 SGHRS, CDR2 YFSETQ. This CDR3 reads CASRPGQRVTGELFF. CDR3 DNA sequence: TGCGCCAGCAGGCCGGGACAGAGGGTTACGGGGGAGCTGTTTTTT.

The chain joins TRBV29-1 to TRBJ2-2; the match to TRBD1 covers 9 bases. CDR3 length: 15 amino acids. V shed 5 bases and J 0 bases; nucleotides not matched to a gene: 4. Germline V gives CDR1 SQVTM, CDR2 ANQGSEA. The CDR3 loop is CSVLQGAANTGELFF. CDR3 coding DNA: TGCAGCGTTCTACAGGGGGCGGCGAACACCGGGGAGCTGTTTTTT.

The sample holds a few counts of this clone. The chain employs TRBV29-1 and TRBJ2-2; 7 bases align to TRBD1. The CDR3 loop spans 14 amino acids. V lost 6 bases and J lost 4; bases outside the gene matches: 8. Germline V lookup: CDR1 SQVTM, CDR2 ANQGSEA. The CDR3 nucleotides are TGCAGCGTGACAAGGGGGCAAAGCACCGGGGAGCTGTTTTTT. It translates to CSVTRGQSTGELFF.